The 21 T cell receptor beta chains below all came from one sample that was sequenced in a study of T cells in localized non-small cell lung cancer. Sequenced by immunoSEQ multiplex PCR; TCRdb stores in-frame clones only, minus some. The sample holds approximately 1,100 clones, approximately 32% seen once. The specimen was normal lung tissue next to the tumor, collected before any cancer treatment. These receptors were obtained from a male donor at least 60 years old with stage I lung adenocarcinoma.

This clone is termed medium-sized (0.01 to 0.1%). The chain carries TRBV7-2 and TRBJ1-1, with TRBD1 as a possible D gene (5 bases). Trimming removed 6 bases at V and 3 bases at J, with 11 bases between. This CDR3 contains 13 residues. Germline CDR1 reads SGHTA; CDR2 reads FQGNSA. CDR3 amino acids: CASRRGEDTEAFF. The CDR3 coding sequence is TGTGCCAGCAGGCGGGGGGAGGACACTGAAGCTTTCTTT.

The sample holds a few counts of this clone. The V call is TRBV6-8, the J call TRBJ1-1, with D possibly TRBD1 on 5 matching bases. The ends were cut back, 10 bases at V and 0 bases at J, with 15 bases in the middle. The CDR3 loop spans 14 amino acids. Germline CDR1 reads MNHGY; CDR2 reads SAAAGT. The CDR3, as DNA: TGTGCCATCGGGCAGGGTAGCCTGAACACTGAAGCTTTCTTT. Its translation: CAIGQGSLNTEAFF.

The gene calls are TRBV11-3 and TRBJ1-2; 7 positions match TRBD1. Per germline, CDR1 SGHNT and CDR2 YENEEA. Trimming cost V 5 bases and J 6 bases; bases outside gene matches: 12. The CDR3 consists of 15 residues. In DNA, the CDR3 is TGTGCCAGCAGCGGATACAGGGGATCTAGCAATGGCTACACCTTC. This encodes CASSGYRGSSNGYTF.

This clone was picked up a small number of times. The rearrangement uses TRBV4-1 and TRBJ1-4; D is unresolved. V shed 0 bases and J shed 8 bases, with 10 bases lying between them. Germline assignment: CDR1 MGHRA and CDR2 YSYEKL. The CDR3 is made up of 14 amino acids. CDR3 nucleotides: TGCGCCAGCAGCCAAGAGTCGGGTTTAGAAAAACTGTTTTTT. Its translation is CASSQESGLEKLFF.

This rearrangement joins TRBV29-1 to TRBJ1-2; D is undetermined. In germline, CDR1 is SQVTM, CDR2 ANQGSEA. CDR3 length equals 12 residues. V was pared by 7 bases and J by 2 bases, with 11 bases between. CDR3 amino acids: CSALGENYGYTF. CDR3 DNA sequence: TGCAGCGCCCTCGGAGAGAACTATGGCTACACCTTC. The full variable domain, its missing parts supplied by reference TRBV29-1 and TRBJ1-2, is SAVISQKPSRDICQRGTSLTIQCQVDSQVTMMFWYRQQPGQSLTLIATANQGSEATYESGFVIDKFPISRPNLTFSTLTVSNMSPEDSSIYLCSALGENYGYTFGSGTRLTVV.

The chain carries TRBV15 and TRBJ2-4; D not certain. This CDR3 is built from 22 residues. Per the germline V gene, CDR1 is LNHNV and CDR2 is YYDKDF (reference sequence). V dropped 4 bases and J dropped 0 bases, with 31 bases sitting between them. Written as DNA, the CDR3 is TGTGCCACCAGCACCGTTATGACCAGCTTAGGACCCTTTTCGCTAGCCAAAAACATTCAGTACTTC. Amino acids: CATSTVMTSLGPFSLAKNIQYF.

This clone has a handful of counts. The chain has TRBV6-8 and TRBJ2-7; D is unclear. The CDR3 runs 14 residues. V was shortened by 0 bases and J by 2 bases, with 8 bases between the two germline ends. Germline CDR1 is MNHGY and CDR2 is SAAAGT. This chain's CDR3 is CASSYSNGPYEQYF. The DNA for the CDR3 is TGTGCCAGCAGTTACTCTAACGGCCCCTACGAGCAGTACTTC.

In its sample, this clone was seen a few times. The chain carries TRBV6-8 and TRBJ2-3; 9 bases match TRBD2. Germline V gene data show CDR1 as MNHGY and CDR2 as SAAAGT. CDR3 size: 17 residues. V shed 2 bases, J shed 1 base, and the junction held 7 bases outside the gene matches. This chain's CDR3 is CASSYGFSGGRTDTQYF. The CDR3 nucleotides are TGTGCCAGCAGTTACGGTTTTAGCGGGGGACGCACAGATACGCAGTATTTT.

The chain couples TRBV5-1 to TRBJ2-7; TRBD1 aligns across 12 bases. The germline V gene encodes CDR1 SGHRS and CDR2 YFSETQ. The ends lost 4 bases at V and 7 bases at J; junction bases unmatched: 6. The CDR3 totals 14 residues. In nucleotides, the CDR3 is TGCGCCAGCAGCCGGGACAGGGGGCAGTGGGAGCAGTACTTC. Translated, it gives CASSRDRGQWEQYF.

This chain uses TRBV29-1 with TRBJ1-3; D not certain. V was clipped by 5 bases and J by 0 bases, with 8 bases between them. The CDR3 is made up of 13 amino acids. Germline CDR1 SQVTM, CDR2 ANQGSEA. CDR3 sequence: CSVRPSSGNTIYF. CDR3 sequence (DNA): TGCAGCGTTCGACCGAGCTCTGGAAACACCATATATTTT.

The table lists this clone with a few counts. The V gene is TRBV9, the J gene TRBJ2-5; 11 positions match TRBD1. CDR3 length: 17 amino acids. CDR1 SGDLS and CDR2 YYNGEE come from the germline V gene. The ends lost 4 bases at V and 5 bases at J; junction bases unmatched: 13. CDR3 residues: CASSSRTGGAIRETQYF. In DNA, the CDR3 is TGTGCCAGCAGCTCGCGGACAGGGGGCGCGATAAGGGAGACCCAGTACTTC.

In its sample, this clone ranks as medium-sized. J is TRBJ1-1 and V is TRBV6-7; 9 positions agree with TRBD1. TRBV6-7 has ORF status, its function being uncertain. CDR3 size: 11 residues. Germline trimming cut 6 bases from V and 11 bases from J; bases unmatched to any gene: 4. DNA of the CDR3: TGTGCCAGCAGCACCGGGACAGGGGCTTTCTTT. Residues: CASSTGTGAFF.

In the case of this clone: At one end the junction does not follow the germline gene, possibly because of a read error. V usage is TRBV28 and J usage is TRBJ2-5; D is unclear. Germline CDR1 and CDR2: MDHEN and SYDVKM. There are 14 residues in the CDR3. CDR3 nucleotides: TGTGCCAACAGTTCCGCATTTTACCAAGAGACCCAGTACTTC. As protein: CANSSAFYQETQYF.

This clone was counted once. This chain joins TRBV28 and TRBJ1-1, with a weak D call TRBD1 (6 bases). The CDR3 is 13 residues long. Germline CDR1 and CDR2: MDHEN and SYDVKM. The V gene lost 6 bases and the J gene lost 2 bases, with 10 bases spanning the gap. This CDR3 reads CASRLQGNTEAFF. CDR3 bases: TGTGCCAGCAGATTACAGGGAAACACTGAAGCTTTCTTT.

The rearrangement links TRBV10-2 to TRBJ2-3; D is unclear. CDR1 and CDR2 (germline): WSHSY, SAAADI. There are 13 residues in the CDR3. Trimming took off 7 bases at V and 5 bases at J, with 13 bases between the two ends. CDR3 protein: CASISDGKDTQYF. CDR3 bases: TGCGCCAGCATCTCGGACGGAAAAGATACGCAGTATTTT.

This clone was picked up a small number of times. This chain joins TRBV11-3 and TRBJ2-2, with D possibly TRBD1 on 5 matching bases. This CDR3 is built from 15 residues. Germline CDR1 and CDR2: SGHNT and YENEEA. The V and J ends lost 5 bases and 1 base respectively, with 11 bases between them. The CDR3 is CASSKGQGNTGELFF. In DNA form, the CDR3 reads TGTGCCAGCAGCAAGGGGCAGGGGAACACCGGGGAGCTGTTTTTT.

The chain carries TRBV11-3 and TRBJ2-7, with TRBD1 as a possible D gene (5 bases). Germline V gene sequence: CDR1 SGHNT, CDR2 YENEEA. Trimming removed 2 bases from V and 3 bases from J, with 17 bases in between. The CDR3 totals 16 residues. The CDR3 loop is CASSLLGPFRRYEQYF. The CDR3 DNA is TGTGCCAGCAGCTTATTGGGGCCGTTCCGTCGCTACGAGCAGTACTTC.

This clone was found a few times. This chain's CDR3 is CASARGGMNTEAFF. CDR3 in DNA: TGTGCCAGTGCCAGGGGGGGAATGAACACTGAAGCTTTCTTT. The chain uses TRBV19 and TRBJ1-1; TRBD1 aligns across 7 bases. V gave up 8 bases and J gave up 0 bases; unmatched junction bases: 6. The CDR3 extends over 14 amino acids. Germline loops: CDR1 LNHDA, CDR2 SQIVND (reference sequence). The whole variable domain, remainder taken from reference TRBV19 and TRBJ1-1, is DGGITQSPKYLFRKEGQNVTLSCEQNLNHDAMYWYRQDPGQGLRLIYYSQIVNDFQKGDIAEGYSVSREKKESFPLTVTSAQKNPTAFYLCASARGGMNTEAFFGQGTRLTVV.

The rearrangement links TRBV10-2 to TRBJ2-1; tentatively, D is TRBD2 (6 bases). V lost 2 bases and J 7 bases, leaving 12 bases between the germline ends. Germline assignment: CDR1 WSHSY and CDR2 SAAADI. The CDR3 runs 14 residues. In DNA form, the CDR3 reads TGCGCCAGCAGTGAGCACCCGACTAGTAATGAGCAGTTCTTC. Amino acids: CASSEHPTSNEQFF.

Only a few counts were recorded for this clone. V is TRBV11-3 and J is TRBJ1-1; D uncertain. Trimming pared 5 bases from V and 1 base from J, leaving 11 bases between. The CDR3 runs 14 residues. Germline CDR1 reads SGHNT; CDR2 reads YENEEA. CDR3 DNA sequence: TGTGCCAGCAGCAAACTCCCTAAGAACACTGAAGCTTTCTTT. Protein product: CASSKLPKNTEAFF.

The chain is built from TRBV12-5 and TRBJ1-5; 10 bases map to TRBD1. The CDR3 totals 16 residues. Losses at the gene ends were 0 bases for V and 3 bases for J; bases not matched to a gene: 2. Germline V lookup: CDR1 LGHNT, CDR2 FRNRAP. CDR3 sequence: CASGLVGQGYNQPQHF. CDR3 nucleotides: TGTGCTAGTGGTTTGGTGGGACAGGGGTACAATCAGCCCCAGCATTTT.